This note documents a single T cell receptor (beta chain) sequence. Its antigen remains unidentified. No base qualities exist here, and no much larger clone lies one base off it. The receptor library was made with the immunoSEQ multiplex PCR assay. For the multiplex PCR, a mixture combining 60 forward primers for TCR Vbeta segments and 13 reverse primers for TCR Jbeta segments was used. The CDR3 region of rearranged TCR beta genes was amplified from genomic DNA with a multiplex PCR assay. The amplified TCR beta libraries were sequenced on the Illumina HiSeq System as 87-base-pair reads. On the authors' methods: In a later analysis, around 80 million unique TCR beta chains were counted across the roughly 700 repertoires, and approximately 9.9 million of these chains were shared by at least two donors. Raw reads were error-corrected and collapsed into unique sequences with a nearest-neighbor algorithm that merged closely related sequences to remove PCR and sequencing errors. CDR3 sequences were aligned to IMGT reference sequences to assign V, D and J gene segments. Each retained sequence needed at least a six-nucleotide match to both a V gene segment and a J gene segment. Rearrangements were classified as productive when the CDR3 lacked stop codons and remained in frame with V and J, and all other rearrangements were classified as non-productive. CDR3 was defined by IMGT convention, running from the second conserved V-encoded cysteine to the conserved J-encoded phenylalanine. The earlier analysis of about 610 of the donors excluded sequences that lacked an unambiguous match to a single V gene segment. An earlier analysis of 587 of the donors called V segments functional above 56.7% productive rearrangements and segregating when the between-donor standard deviation exceeded 5%. A statistical classification framework was built to diagnose cytomegalovirus status from the catalog of TCR beta chain sequences. In a later analysis, V and J genes were assigned by comparing TCR nucleotide sequences against IMGT/GENE-DB human TR gene sequences. A later analysis assigned CDR3 sequences and most-parsimonious VDJ recombination scenarios with the TCRdist pipeline. A later analysis defined each TCR beta chain by its CDR3 amino acid sequence plus V-gene family, and excluded reads lacking a unique V-gene family. To address suspected cross-contamination and a sequencing artifact, a later analysis removed a few hundred highly shared, low-generation-probability nucleotide sequences. A later analysis calculated a clonal expansion index for each public chain from normalized within-repertoire ranks of inferred template counts. In a later analysis, generation probabilities were computed with a VDJ recombination model fitted to out-of-frame rearrangements, and the resulting probabilities were checked against IGoR. In a later analysis, hypergeometric tests were used to score TCR-TCR, TCR-HLA and TCR-CMV co-occurrence, with a repertoire-size bias correction applied to TCR pairs. In a later analysis, false discovery rates were estimated by permuting HLA or CMV assignments 20 times. A later analysis grouped co-occurring TCRs with DBSCAN, adding TCRdist sequence similarity when clustering within HLA-allele-positive subsets. Repertoires with fewer than 30,000 or more than 120,000 public chains, plus five repertoires with anomalous nucleotide sharing, were excluded from co-occurrence clustering. What TCRdb holds here is the immuneACCESS table cut down to in-frame rearrangements. Part of the clones is not present; checked against another copy, under half of the missing clones reflect an unresolved V gene, and the others are unexplained. V, J and clone size were drawn from that table, and D and trimming were deduced from the DNA. Within this sample are 100,000 to 150,000 clones, with more than 65% of them counted one time only. The top ten hold approximately 4.5% of the sample.

The data originate from a study of cytomegalovirus exposure and HLA in healthy donors (dated by TCRdb to the late 2010s). Looking at the study overall: In an earlier analysis of several hundred of the donors, 276 Gb of sequence data and 117 million unique TCR beta sequences from some 170 million T cells were reported. Among the roughly 400 genotyped donors, 75% to 90% belonged to the genetic ancestry cluster associated with self-reported Caucasian donors. Along with the roughly 670-subject first cohort, a separate validation cohort of around 110 different subjects was used. The study was designed to test whether signatures of past pathogen exposure could be identified by cataloging public T cell receptors. Across some 400 genotyped donors of the cohort, an average of approximately 240,000 unique TCR beta nucleotide sequences per donor were sequenced, and about a sixth of those sequences were non-productive. Donor age, sex, ethnicity and CMV serostatus were compiled together with the repertoire data. An earlier analysis of around 580 of the donors used high-throughput TCR beta sequencing to judge whether each TCR beta V gene segment behaved as functional or pseudogenic. To predict cytomegalovirus infection status, the study brought together high-throughput TCR immunosequencing, statistical association of individual TCRs with disease status, and machine learning. Every repertoire in the discovery cohort had been generated on one and the same sequencing platform. The number of donors typed differed by locus, with roughly 620-630 for A, B, C, DRB1 and DQB1, more than 500 for DQA1, 600 to 610 for DPA1, and about 450 for DPB1. Genome-wide SNP genotypes for about 65% of the roughly 670 donors were used in a later genetic analysis, which treated that subset as a discovery cohort. To study patterns of TCR occurrence, a later analysis re-analyzed previously published TCR beta repertoires from 650 to 750 donors and added high-resolution HLA genotyping. About 280 gigabases of sequencing data and 70 million to 100 million unique TCR sequences were included in an early release covering around 650 HLA-typed donors. In the later analysis, no new phenotypic data were used to find candidate immune exposures; instead, reliance was placed on TCR beta sequences and their occurrence across donors. Class I and class II HLA loci were covered by the typing at four-digit resolution. Using immunosequencing, the study profiled T cell repertoires from some 670 subjects and related those repertoires to cytomegalovirus serostatus. Roughly five DR-DQ haplotypes were treated as single units for association and clustering because of strong linkage in the cohort.

The cohort comprised around 690 healthy bone marrow donors. At the time of sampling, all cohort members were nominally healthy, though unrecorded immune exposures were likely present. The donor tested CMV seropositive, placing the donor among the 310 or so seropositive members of the cohort. A peripheral blood sample was collected from each donor, and TCR beta sequencing was performed on peripheral blood mononuclear cells. The Qiagen DNeasy Blood Extraction Kit was used to extract genomic DNA from the blood cell samples. The investigation overall reported the following: A later analysis found that TCR association rates varied across HLA loci, with DRB1 alleles showing the most associated TCRs and HLA-C alleles the fewest. According to a later analysis, most CMV-associated TCR beta chains appeared to be HLA-restricted, and the HLA associations seemed to be driven largely by CMV exposure. The presence/absence analyses assumed that sequencing depth was roughly uniform across donors, and that assumption may not be true. Correlated functional status among segregating V segments might be attributable to linkage disequilibrium, but an unknown experimental factor could not be ruled out. A cluster of highly shared sequence variants was judged likely to represent a technical artifact of the sequencing pipeline. Only TCR beta chains were sequenced in this cohort, and the absence of alpha or paired-chain data limited detectable features. It was suggested by the authors that the approach could potentially be generalized to other disease states and immunological phenotypes. In an earlier analysis of around 500 of the donors, most TCR beta V segments appeared in productive rearrangements about 87% or about 30% of the time, broadly matching IMGT annotations. In a later genetic analysis, fewer N-insertions in productive TCRs were reported among donors in an Asian-associated ancestry cluster than the roughly 700-donor mean. In both the original and validation cohorts, the classifier was reported to diagnose cytomegalovirus status with high specificity and sensitivity. Because counts were too low, about 18 rarely observed V segments, including chromosome 9 orphons, were left out of the earlier analysis of a few hundred of the donors. An association between a missense DCLRE1C variant and V-gene and J-gene trimming of TCR beta chains was found in a later genetic analysis and replicated in an independent cohort. In the study, about 150 TCR beta chains were listed as associated with cytomegalovirus. In a later analysis, several top co-occurrence clusters were reported to appear linked to parvovirus B19, influenza, CMV and Epstein-Barr virus. In a later analysis, 15,000 to 20,000 TCR beta sequences were associated with specific HLA alleles at a false discovery rate of 0.05. Compared with equally common non-associated chains, HLA-associated TCR beta chains in a later analysis were more clonally expanded and had lower generation probabilities. A further reported finding was that TCR beta sequences accurately predicted the HLA-A and HLA-B alleles for most subjects in the first cohort. Because HLA typing was missing for some donors at each locus, association tests included only the typed subset. CMV serostatus was the only immune exposure information available for the cohort. Assigning TCR associations to individual alleles was difficult when HLA alleles, especially DR and DQ, strongly co-occurred. Across donors, most TCR sequences were observed very rarely, whereas some public TCRs were present in many individuals. Three of the identified cytomegalovirus-associated TCR beta chains were confirmed in vitro to be specific for cytomegalovirus antigens. Some IMGT-functional V segments, including TRBV6-2 and TRBV6-3, could not be distinguished by the 87-base-pair reads and were therefore excluded.

The germline V gene gives CDR1 as SGHAT and CDR2 as FQNNGV. V is pruned by 6 bases and J by 0 bases, leaving 13 bases of the junction without a gene match. The CDR3, from cysteine to phenylalanine, totals 19 residues. Only CDR3 DNA remains: 57 bases, in frame from the first base. The receptor was isolated from a male donor in good health and CMV-seropositive. Rearrangement joined TRBV11-2 to TRBJ2-3; 12 bases in between match TRBD2. Sample: PBMCs. The CDR3 protein sequence reads: CASSLGLAGGPLSTDTQYF. The sequence in DNA is TGTGCCAGCAGTTTGGGGCTAGCGGGAGGGCCACTCAGCACAGATACGCAGTATTTT.